The 15 T cell receptor beta chains in this list originate from one sample, sequenced in a study of T cell repertoires in cytomegalovirus infection (dated by TCRdb to 2018 to 2020). Sequencer: Illumina HiSeq 1500. In TCRdb, the public reads were trimmed at Q25 with fastp and aligned with MiXCR, with productive beta chains retained. Every CDR3 protein is listed once, alongside the most common genes and DNA of its rows. The sample has nearly 650,000 distinct CDR3 sequences on record, 20% to 30% of them singletons. Together, the top ten hold under 8.5% of the sample. Input material: CD8+ T cells from PBMCs. These receptors all come from a human donor in good health (CMV status not recorded). Some clones in this sample may be carry-over from other donors' samples.

This clonotype has a count of ten or more. The rearrangement joins TRBV6-1 to TRBJ2-1, with 10 bases aligning to TRBD2. Germline V lookup: CDR1 MNHNS, CDR2 SASEGT. V gave up 0 bases and J gave up 4 bases; unmatched junction bases: 3. The CDR3 runs to 16 residues. This chain's CDR3 is CASSEAMGLAYNEQFF. The CDR3 coding sequence is TGTGCCAGCAGTGAAGCAATGGGACTAGCGTACAATGAGCAGTTCTTC.

V usage is TRBV28 and J usage is TRBJ1-2; perhaps TRBD1 as D (6 bases). Germline CDR1 and CDR2: MDHEN and SYDVKM. The CDR3 has 15 residues. Trimming took 4 bases from V and 1 from J, leaving 13 bases between them. The CDR3 loop is CASSSRRGSNYGYTF. CDR3 nucleotides: TGTGCCAGCAGTTCTCGGAGGGGGAGTAACTATGGCTACACCTTC.

This clonotype came up many times. The rearrangement joins TRBV7-8 to TRBJ1-1, with D uncertain. The CDR3 is 16 residues long. CDR1 and CDR2 from the germline V gene are SGHVS and FQNEAQ. V lost 1 base and J lost 1, with 13 bases in between. CDR3 sequence (DNA): TGTGCCAGCAGCTTAGAGCGAGGATTGGGGAACACTGAAGCTTTCTTT. Translating gives CASSLERGLGNTEAFF.

This clonotype was recorded a few times. The rearrangement joins TRBV12-3 or TRBV12-4 to TRBJ1-2, with TRBD1 matching over 9 bases. Unmatched junction bases numbered 18, after V lost 3 bases and J lost 4 bases. CDR3 length equals 19 residues. CDR3 sequence: CASSFATEGQGPRGYGYTF. The CDR3 nucleotides are TGTGCCAGCAGTTTCGCTACGGAGGGACAGGGTCCTAGGGGCTATGGCTACACCTTC.

This clonotype was found a few times. This chain joins TRBV20-1 and TRBJ2-2; D gene uncertain. The germline V gene has CDR1 DFQATT and CDR2 SNEGSKA (reference sequence). The CDR3 is made up of 13 amino acids. Deletions cut 3 bases from V and 4 bases from J, with 9 bases between. CDR3 bases: TGCAGTGCTAGGGAGAGGCGCACCGGGGAGCTGTTTTTT. Translated: CSARERRTGELFF.

This clonotype was counted between two and nine times. The rearrangement links TRBV6-6 to TRBJ1-1; D gene unclear. Germline V CDR1 and CDR2: MNHNY, SVGAGI (reference sequence). The CDR3 is 11 amino acids. With 6 bases removed from V and 6 bases from J, the gap between germline ends came to 8 bases. The CDR3 DNA follows: TGTGCCAGCAGAAACGTGCCTGAAGCTTTCTTT. Its translation is CASRNVPEAFF.

This clonotype was seen at least ten times. The V gene is TRBV11-3, the J gene TRBJ2-1; D may be TRBD2 (6 bases). Trimming removed 3 bases at V and 10 bases at J, with 10 bases between. The length of the CDR3 is 12 residues. Per the germline V gene, CDR1 is SGHNT and CDR2 is YENEEA. CDR3 region: CASSFGGSEQFF. In DNA form, the CDR3 reads TGTGCCAGCAGCTTTGGGGGGAGCGAGCAGTTCTTC. The full variable domain, rest sourced from reference TRBV11-3 and TRBJ2-1, is EAGVVQSPRYKIIEKKQPVAFWCNPISGHNTLYWYLQNLGQGPELLIRYENEEAVDDSQLPKDRFSAERLKGVDSTLKIQPAELGDSAVYLCASSFGGSEQFFGPGTRLTVL.

The chain joins TRBV5-4 to TRBJ2-2, with D tentatively TRBD1 (6 bases). Germline-derived CDR1 and CDR2 are SGHNT and YYREEE (reference sequence). The CDR3 loop spans 12 amino acids. In DNA, the CDR3 is TGTGTCAGTAGGACAGAAACCGGGGAGCTGTTTTTT. Its protein product is CVSRTETGELFF.

This clonotype turned up a few times. V usage is TRBV7-2 and J usage is TRBJ2-3, with D possibly TRBD2 on 5 matching bases. This CDR3 has 13 amino acids. V lost 3 bases and J lost 4, with 8 bases in between. Germline values: CDR1 SGHTA, CDR2 FQGNSA. The CDR3 DNA is TGTGCCAGCAGCTTGGACTCGGCAGATACGCAGTATTTT. Translated: CASSLDSADTQYF.

The J gene is TRBJ2-5, the V gene TRBV20-1, with a tentative D call TRBD2 (6 bases). Germline CDR1 is DFQATT and CDR2 is SNEGSKA (reference sequence). CDR3 length: 13 residues. V lost 3 bases, J lost 10 bases, and 18 bases lay in between. The CDR3 spells CSASGPSGSRQYF. CDR3 bases: TGCAGTGCTAGTGGGCCCAGCGGGTCCCGCCAGTACTTC.

This clonotype was counted between two and nine times. The V and J genes are TRBV2 and TRBJ2-1; 13 bases are a match to TRBD2. Per the germline V gene, CDR1 is SNHLY and CDR2 is FYNNEI. This CDR3 has 19 amino acids. Trimming cost V 6 bases and J 4 bases; bases outside gene matches: 15. This CDR3 reads CASSDPLAGGPSYYNEQFF. In DNA, the CDR3 is TGTGCCAGCAGCGACCCACTAGCGGGGGGGCCCTCCTATTACAATGAGCAGTTCTTC.

The rearrangement uses TRBV27 and TRBJ2-1; D unresolved. This CDR3 region has 16 residues. Trimming pared 1 base from V and 5 bases from J, leaving 15 bases between. CDR1 is MNHEY and CDR2 is SMNVEV in the germline V gene (reference sequence). The DNA of the CDR3 is TGTGCCAGCAGTTTATTCGGGTGGACCAGTAACAATGAGCAGTTCTTC. Its protein product is CASSLFGWTSNNEQFF.

This clonotype was recorded many times. This chain connects TRBV7-2 to TRBJ2-5; D may match TRBD1 or TRBD2 (5 bases each). In germline, CDR1 is SGHTA, CDR2 FQGNSA. CDR3 length: 15 residues. Trimming left V 3 bases short and J 1 base short, with 12 bases between. CDR3 sequence reads: CASSFRDRAQETQYF. The CDR3 bases are TGTGCCAGCAGCTTTCGGGACCGGGCCCAAGAGACCCAGTACTTC.

This chain joins TRBV29-1 and TRBJ2-2; no firm D call. Trimming shortened V by 5 bases and J by 6 bases, and 10 bases separated the two germline ends. CDR1 and CDR2 from the germline V gene are SQVTM and ANQGSEA. This CDR3 comprises 12 residues. The CDR3 DNA is TGCAGCGTTCCTGGGTCGGCCGGGGAGCTGTTTTTT. Its translation: CSVPGSAGELFF.

The chain joins TRBV3-1 to TRBJ1-1, with TRBD1 matching over 12 bases. Germline V lookup: CDR1 LGHDT, CDR2 YNNKEL (reference sequence). The CDR3 runs 14 residues. V lost 5 bases to trimming and J lost 6 bases; unmatched junction nucleotides: 4. CDR3 amino acids: CASSTRDRGPEAFF. CDR3 DNA: TGTGCCAGCAGCACCCGGGACAGGGGGCCTGAAGCTTTCTTT. Complete variable domain (other parts from reference TRBV3-1 and TRBJ1-1): DTAVSQTPKYLVTQMGNDKSIKCEQNLGHDTMYWYKQDSKKFLKIMFSYNNKELIINETVPNRFSPKSPDKAHLNLHINSLELGDSAVYFCASSTRDRGPEAFFGQGTRLTVV.